Sequencing of this T cell receptor (beta chain) was carried out in a study of OX40 agonist ivuxolimab in advanced cancers. In the study overall: Ivuxolimab was a fully human IgG2 agonistic monoclonal antibody targeting the costimulatory receptor OX40 (CD134). Intravenous ivuxolimab was administered to patients every 2 weeks at six dose levels: 0.01, 0.1, 0.3, 1.5, 3 and 10 mg/kg. Of the approximately 54 dose-escalation patients, hepatocellular carcinoma was present in about 20, melanoma in around 15, renal cell carcinoma in 9 and head and neck cancer in 9. In the dose-escalation cohort, 75% to 85% of patients were male, and the mean age was around 60 years with a range of roughly 20 to 85. Prior anti-PD-1, anti-PD-L1 or anti-CTLA-4 therapy was permitted, and checkpoint inhibitors had been received by more than 35% of dose-escalation patients. Three dose-escalation patients achieved partial responses, one with hepatocellular carcinoma and two with cutaneous melanoma. Peripheral TCRbeta sequencing was intended to test whether TCR sequence diversity was altered and clonal T-cell expansion was caused by ivuxolimab. The monotherapy dose-escalation portion (N = 52 patients) of the phase I ivuxolimab trial is reported in the paper.

Broad study findings and their caveats: After ivuxolimab, more expanded clones were found on average in CD8+ T cells than in CD4+ T cells. In the 0.1-3.0 mg/kg groups, partial responders were among the patients with the lowest normalized peripheral clonal expansion, particularly in CD8+ T cells. Low levels of normalized T-cell clonal expansion were also seen in some patients who did not respond. The antigen specificity of the clonally expanded peripheral T cells was not determined. At doses from 0.1 to 3.0 mg/kg, clonal expansion was seen in both CD4+ and CD8+ blood T cells between baseline and week 6.

V loses 0 bases, J loses 0 bases, and the germline ends lie 6 bases apart. CDR1 is given as SGHTA and CDR2 as FQGNSA, both from the germline V gene. From the cysteine through the phenylalanine, the CDR3 covers 15 amino acids. Only CDR3 DNA remains: 45 bases, in frame from the first base. In the case of this clone: Its antigen specificity is not known. No clone much larger than this one lies a single base away; base qualities are absent.

Patients with autoimmune disease history or receiving systemic immunosuppression were excluded from the trial. Peripheral blood for TCR sequencing was collected from all dose cohorts at baseline, on cycle 4 day 1, and on cycle 7 day 1. The samples were drawn from a first-in-human, open-label, multicenter phase I dose-escalation trial of ivuxolimab. Adults with locally advanced or metastatic head and neck squamous cell, hepatocellular, melanoma or renal cell carcinoma were enrolled in the trial. Before TCR sequencing, CD4+ T cells and CD8+ T cells from peripheral blood were sorted into separate populations. To sequence the TCRbeta CDR3 region, genomic DNA was isolated from the sorted cells. TCRbeta CDR3 regions were sequenced using the immunoSEQ Assay. TCRdb took this table from immuneACCESS and kept in-frame rearrangements with V and J called. Such tables lack part of the clones; where checked against another copy, unresolved V genes explain under half of the gap, and the rest is unexplained. The sample profile shows about 51,000 clones; roughly four fifths of them were found once. Less than 4% of the sample is held by the ten biggest clonotypes.

The sample in question was CD4+ or CD8+ T cells sorted from blood, obtained in a trial of the OX40 agonist ivuxolimab. This TCR came from an adult with an advanced solid tumor such as melanoma, head and neck, liver or kidney cancer. The V and J genes are TRBV7-2 and TRBJ2-1, with the identity of the D gene unclear. The CDR3 is CASSLAYGSYNEQFF. Here is the DNA: TGTGCCAGCAGCTTAGCGTACGGCTCCTACAATGAGCAGTTCTTC.